This TCR beta chain was captured by sequencing in a study of cytomegalovirus exposure and HLA in healthy donors. Study context: The study's early data release held roughly 91 million unique TCRs from HLA-typed donors.

General study points: It was confirmed in vitro that a few of the CMV-associated chains were specific for CMV antigens. In a later analysis, across HLA loci, associated TCR counts were highest for DRB1, lowest for HLA-C. Rare TCR sequences dominated, though some public TCRs recurred in many donors.

PCR involved 60 Vbeta and 13 Jbeta primers. This table comes from immunoSEQ multiplex PCR, and its TCRdb copy is limited to in-frame clones, with some not included. The sample has under 100,000 clones; around three fifths are singletons. The CDR3 is 18 amino acids. Germline V gene lookup returns CDR1 MNHEY and CDR2 SMNVEV (reference sequence). V lost 2 bases and J lost 1; bases outside the gene matches: 9. Comments on this clone: Its specificity is unknown.

The clonotype comes from a woman aged 40 to 55 in good health and CMV-seropositive. Sequenced material: PBMCs. V usage is TRBV27 and J usage is TRBJ2-7, with TRBD2 matching over 12 bases. The CDR3 DNA is TGTGCCAGCAGTTTAGTAGGACTAGCGGGGATGAAATCCTACGAGCAGTACTTC. Protein sequence: CASSLVGLAGMKSYEQYF.